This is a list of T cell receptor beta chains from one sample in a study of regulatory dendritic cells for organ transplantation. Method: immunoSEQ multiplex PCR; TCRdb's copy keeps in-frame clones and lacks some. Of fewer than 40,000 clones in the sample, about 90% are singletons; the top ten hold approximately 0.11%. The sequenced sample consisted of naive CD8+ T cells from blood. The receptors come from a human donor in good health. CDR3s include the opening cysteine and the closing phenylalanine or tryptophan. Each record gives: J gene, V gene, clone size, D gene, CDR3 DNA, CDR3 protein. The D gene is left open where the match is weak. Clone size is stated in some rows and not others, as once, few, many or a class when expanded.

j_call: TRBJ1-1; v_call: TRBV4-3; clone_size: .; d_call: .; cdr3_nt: TGCGCCAGCAGCCAAGATCCAATGGTTGGCCCCACTGAAGCTTTCTTT; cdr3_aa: CASSQDPMVGPTEAFF
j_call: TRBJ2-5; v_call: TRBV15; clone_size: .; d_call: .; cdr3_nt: TGTGCCACCAGCAGGCTAACCGGGACCCTCCAAGAGACCCAGTACTTC; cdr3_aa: CATSRLTGTLQETQYF
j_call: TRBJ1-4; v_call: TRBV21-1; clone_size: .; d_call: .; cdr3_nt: TGTGCCAGCAGCAAATACAGGAAAAATAATGAAAAACTGTTTTTT; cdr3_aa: CASSKYRKNNEKLFF
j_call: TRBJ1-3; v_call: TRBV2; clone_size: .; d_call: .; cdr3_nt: TGTGCCAGCAGTGCGGACGCCTCCTCTGGAAACACCATATATTTT; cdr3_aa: CASSADASSGNTIYF
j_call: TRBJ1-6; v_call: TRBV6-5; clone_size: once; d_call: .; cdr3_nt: TGTGCCAGCAGTTACTCGGGCGGGTCCTATAATTCACCCCTCCACTTT; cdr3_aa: CASSYSGGSYNSPLHF
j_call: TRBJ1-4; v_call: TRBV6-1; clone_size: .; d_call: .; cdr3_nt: TGTGCCAGCAGTGCTGTCGGACAGCCCAGGTGGGGGAATGAAAAACTGTTTTTT; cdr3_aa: CASSAVGQPRWGNEKLFF
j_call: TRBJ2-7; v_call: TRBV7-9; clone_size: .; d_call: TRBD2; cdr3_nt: TGTGCCAGCAGCCCGACAACTAGCGGGGGGGCCATGCACGAGCAGTACTTC; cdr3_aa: CASSPTTSGGAMHEQYF
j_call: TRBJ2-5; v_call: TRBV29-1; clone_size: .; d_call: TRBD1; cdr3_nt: TGCAGCGTTGCGGGCGGGACAACCTGGGACAGGGTGACACAAGAGACCCAGTACTTC; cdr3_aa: CSVAGGTTWDRVTQETQYF
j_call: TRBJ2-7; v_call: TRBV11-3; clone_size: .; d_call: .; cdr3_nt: TGTGCCAGCAGCTTTGGGACGGGCTACGAGCAGTACTTC; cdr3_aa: CASSFGTGYEQYF
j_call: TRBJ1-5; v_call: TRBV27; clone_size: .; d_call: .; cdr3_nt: TGTGCCAGCAAGGTCGCAGGGGACAATCAGCCCCAGCATTTT; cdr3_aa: CASKVAGDNQPQHF
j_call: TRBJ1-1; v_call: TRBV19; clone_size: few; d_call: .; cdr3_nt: TGTGCCAGTACCCCCTTAGACAGTAACACTGAAGCTTTCTTT; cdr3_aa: CASTPLDSNTEAFF
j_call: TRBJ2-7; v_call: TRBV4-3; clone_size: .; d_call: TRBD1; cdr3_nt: TGCGCCAGCAGCCAGGGACGGGACAGACTCTACGAGCAGTACTTC; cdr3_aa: CASSQGRDRLYEQYF
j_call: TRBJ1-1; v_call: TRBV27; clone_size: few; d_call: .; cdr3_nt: TGTGCCAGCAGTTTAAGGCAGGGTATGAACACTGAAGCTTTCTTT; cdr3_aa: CASSLRQGMNTEAFF
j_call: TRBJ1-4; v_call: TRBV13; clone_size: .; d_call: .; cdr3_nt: TGTGCCAGCAGCTTGGGATCTAATGAAAAACTGTTTTTT; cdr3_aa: CASSLGSNEKLFF
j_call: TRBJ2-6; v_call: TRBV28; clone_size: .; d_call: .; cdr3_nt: TGTGCCAGCAGTTTATACAGGTCTGGGGCCAACGTCCTGACTTTC; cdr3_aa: CASSLYRSGANVLTF
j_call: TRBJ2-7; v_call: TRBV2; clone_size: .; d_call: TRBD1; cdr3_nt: TGTGCCAGCAGTGAAATTGGGACAGGGAGTACATACGAGCAGTACTTC; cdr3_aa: CASSEIGTGSTYEQYF
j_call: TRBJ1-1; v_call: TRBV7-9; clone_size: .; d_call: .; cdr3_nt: TGTGCCAGCAGCGCCCCCGGGACGAGGAACACTGAAGCTTTCTTT; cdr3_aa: CASSAPGTRNTEAFF
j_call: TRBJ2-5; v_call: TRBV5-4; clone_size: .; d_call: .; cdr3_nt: TGTGCCAGCAGCCCCCAAGCGGGAGAGACCCAGTACTTC; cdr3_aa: CASSPQAGETQYF
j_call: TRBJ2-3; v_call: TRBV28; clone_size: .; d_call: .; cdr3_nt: TGTGCCAGCAGTTATCGAGATACGCAGTATTTT; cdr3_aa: CASSYRDTQYF
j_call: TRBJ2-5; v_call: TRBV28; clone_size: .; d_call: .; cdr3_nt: TGTGCCAGCAGTTTTAAGTCGCATTGGGAGACCCAGTACTTC; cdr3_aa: CASSFKSHWETQYF